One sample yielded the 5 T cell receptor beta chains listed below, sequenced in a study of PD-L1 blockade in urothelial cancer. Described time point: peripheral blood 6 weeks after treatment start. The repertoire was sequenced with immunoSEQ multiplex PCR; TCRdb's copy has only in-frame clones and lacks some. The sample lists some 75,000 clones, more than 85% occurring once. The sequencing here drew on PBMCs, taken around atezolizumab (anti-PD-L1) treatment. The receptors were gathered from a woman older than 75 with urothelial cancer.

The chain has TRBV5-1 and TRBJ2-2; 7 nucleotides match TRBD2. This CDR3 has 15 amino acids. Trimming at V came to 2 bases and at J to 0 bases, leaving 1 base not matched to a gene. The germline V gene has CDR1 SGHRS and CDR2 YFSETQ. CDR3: CASSFSGSNTGELFF. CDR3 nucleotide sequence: TGCGCCAGCAGCTTTAGCGGGTCGAACACCGGGGAGCTGTTTTTT.

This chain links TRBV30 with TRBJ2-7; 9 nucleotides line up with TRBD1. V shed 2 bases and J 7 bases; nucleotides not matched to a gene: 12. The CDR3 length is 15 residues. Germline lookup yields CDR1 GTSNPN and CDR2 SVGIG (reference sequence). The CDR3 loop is CAWSQGITTGGEQYF. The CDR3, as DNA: TGTGCCTGGAGTCAGGGGATCACGACAGGGGGGGAGCAGTACTTC.

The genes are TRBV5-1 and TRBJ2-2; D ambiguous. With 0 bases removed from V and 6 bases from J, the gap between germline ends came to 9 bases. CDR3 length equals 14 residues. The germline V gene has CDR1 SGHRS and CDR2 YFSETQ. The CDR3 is CASSLAPDAGELFF. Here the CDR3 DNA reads TGCGCCAGCAGCTTGGCCCCAGATGCCGGGGAGCTGTTTTTT.

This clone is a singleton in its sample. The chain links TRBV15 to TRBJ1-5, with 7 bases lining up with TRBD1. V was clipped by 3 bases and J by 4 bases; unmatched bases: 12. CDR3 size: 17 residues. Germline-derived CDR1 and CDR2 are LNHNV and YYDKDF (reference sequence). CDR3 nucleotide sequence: TGTGCCACCAGCAGGCTAAGGGATGGGACAGTAAATCAGCCCCAGCATTTT. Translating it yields CATSRLRDGTVNQPQHF.

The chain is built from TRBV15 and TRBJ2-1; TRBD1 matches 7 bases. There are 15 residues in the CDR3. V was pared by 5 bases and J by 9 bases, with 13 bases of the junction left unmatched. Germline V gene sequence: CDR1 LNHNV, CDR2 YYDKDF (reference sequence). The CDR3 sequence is CATSGTGVRYVEQFF. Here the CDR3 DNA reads TGTGCCACCAGCGGAACAGGGGTTAGGTATGTTGAGCAGTTCTTC.